This TCR beta chain was identified in a study of cytomegalovirus exposure and HLA in healthy donors (dated by TCRdb to about 2017). Background for the entire study: In an earlier analysis of some 550 of the donors, under 300 Gb of sequence data and 117 million unique TCR beta sequences from 180 million or so T cells were reported. Typing coverage differed by locus: A, B, C, DRB1 and DQB1 were typed in roughly 629-630 donors, DQA1 in 522, DPA1 in roughly 590, and DPB1 in 450 to 480. All discovery cohort repertoires had been generated on a single sequencing platform. Rather than drawing on any new phenotypic data, the later analysis identified candidate immune exposures from TCR beta sequences and the way those sequences occurred across donors. Genome-wide SNP genotypes for about three fifths of the roughly 700 donors were used in a later genetic analysis, which treated that subset as a discovery cohort. Alongside the repertoire data, information on donor age, sex, ethnicity and CMV serostatus was compiled. The aim of the study was to test whether cataloging public T cell receptors could identify signatures of past pathogen exposure. The study profiled the T cell repertoires of 500 to 800 subjects by immunosequencing and related them to cytomegalovirus serostatus. Along with the roughly 700-subject first cohort, a separate validation cohort of over 90 different subjects was used. HLA typing covered class I and class II loci at four-digit resolution. High-throughput TCR immunosequencing, statistical association of individual TCRs with disease status, and machine learning were combined to predict cytomegalovirus infection status. A later analysis re-examined previously published TCR beta repertoires from more than 600 donors and added high-resolution HLA genotyping to investigate patterns of TCR occurrence. To decide whether each TCR beta V gene segment behaved as functional or pseudogenic, an earlier analysis of several hundred of the donors relied on high-throughput TCR beta sequencing. Among the roughly 400 genotyped donors, around 81% belonged to the genetic ancestry cluster associated with self-reported Caucasian donors. An early release covering some 640 HLA-typed donors comprised 250 to 350 gigabases of sequencing data and approximately 85 million unique TCR sequences. Several DR-DQ haplotypes were treated as single units for association and clustering because of strong linkage in the cohort. Among about 400 genotyped donors of the cohort, an average of approximately 240,000 unique TCR beta nucleotide sequences was sequenced per donor, of which roughly 17% were non-productive. The paper as a whole reports these results and caveats: Compared with equally common non-associated chains, HLA-associated TCR beta chains in a later analysis were more clonally expanded and had lower generation probabilities. Because some donors lacked HLA typing at each locus, the association tests relied only on the typed subset. Because counts were too low, 15 to 20 rarely observed V segments, including chromosome 9 orphons, were excluded from the earlier analysis of under 650 of the donors. In this cohort, only TCR beta chains were sequenced, and detectable features were limited by the absence of alpha or paired-chain data. The authors suggested that the approach could potentially be generalized to other disease states and immunological phenotypes. In vitro tests confirmed that a few of the cytomegalovirus-associated TCR beta chains recognize cytomegalovirus antigens. An association between a missense DCLRE1C variant and V-gene and J-gene trimming of TCR beta chains was found in a later genetic analysis and replicated in an independent cohort. Some IMGT-functional V segments, including TRBV6-2 and TRBV6-3, could not be distinguished by the 87-base-pair reads and were therefore excluded. Several of the top co-occurrence clusters appeared to be linked to parvovirus B19, influenza, CMV and Epstein-Barr virus, according to a later analysis. A further reported finding was that TCR beta sequences accurately predicted the HLA-A and HLA-B alleles for most subjects in the first cohort. In the study, some 160 TCR beta chains were listed as associated with cytomegalovirus. A later analysis associated 16,951 TCR beta sequences with specific HLA alleles at a false discovery rate of 0.05. Roughly uniform sequencing depth across donors was assumed in presence/absence analyses, although this assumption may not hold. A group of highly shared sequence variants was considered likely to be a technical artifact of the sequencing pipeline. Correlated functional status among segregating V segments might be attributable to linkage disequilibrium, but an unknown experimental factor could not be ruled out. While some public TCRs were present in many individuals, most TCR sequences turned up only very rarely across donors. In a later genetic analysis, fewer N-insertions in productive TCRs were reported among donors in an Asian-associated ancestry cluster than the roughly 700-donor mean. CMV serostatus was the only immune exposure information available for the cohort. According to a later analysis, most CMV-associated TCR beta chains appeared to be HLA-restricted, and the HLA associations seemed to be driven largely by CMV exposure. In an earlier analysis of some 550 of the donors, most TCR beta V segments were observed in productive rearrangements about 87% or about 30% of the time, broadly matching IMGT annotations. According to a later analysis, TCR association rates differed among HLA loci, with DRB1 alleles showing the most associated TCRs and HLA-C alleles showing the fewest. In both the original and validation cohorts, the classifier was reported to diagnose cytomegalovirus status with high specificity and sensitivity. Strong co-occurrence of HLA alleles, especially DR and DQ, made assigning TCR associations to individual alleles difficult.

In total, fewer than 750 healthy bone marrow donors made up the cohort. Cohort members were all nominally healthy when sampled, although unrecorded immune exposures were likely present. The donor was CMV seronegative and belonged to the group of over 300 seronegative cohort members. A peripheral blood sample was provided by each donor, and peripheral blood mononuclear cells were used for TCR beta sequencing. Genomic DNA extraction from the blood cell samples was performed with the Qiagen DNeasy Blood Extraction Kit. CDR1 and CDR2, looked up from the germline V gene, are MNHNS and SASEGT. CDR3 length: 14 amino acids, cysteine to phenylalanine. Only the CDR3 part of the read is kept: 42 bases, read in frame from the first base. At the junction V is shortened by 6 bases and J by 7 bases; bases outside the gene matches: 8. In this sample, this clone turned up a few times. The specificity of this receptor is unknown. Per-base qualities were not stored, and no clone one base away is much larger.

Libraries were prepared through the immunoSEQ multiplex PCR assay. For the multiplex PCR, a mixture combining 60 forward primers for TCR Vbeta segments and 13 reverse primers for TCR Jbeta segments was used. A multiplex PCR assay on genomic DNA amplified the CDR3 region of rearranged TCR beta genes. Amplified TCR beta libraries were sequenced as 87-base-pair reads on the Illumina HiSeq System. Concerning the study's data processing: A later analysis counted tens of millions of unique TCR beta chains across the 500 to 850 repertoires, and some 12 million of these chains were shared by at least two donors. Raw reads were error-corrected and collapsed into unique sequences by a nearest-neighbor algorithm in which closely related sequences were merged to remove PCR and sequencing errors. To assign V, D and J gene segments, CDR3 sequences were aligned to IMGT reference sequences. Each retained sequence needed at least a six-nucleotide match to both a V gene segment and a J gene segment. Rearrangements were classified as productive when the CDR3 lacked stop codons and remained in frame with V and J, and all other rearrangements were classified as non-productive. CDR3 was defined by IMGT convention, running from the second conserved V-encoded cysteine to the conserved J-encoded phenylalanine. The earlier analysis of 587 of the donors excluded any sequence lacking an unambiguous match to a single V gene segment. An earlier analysis of almost 600 of the donors classified V segments as functional when productive rearrangements were above 56.7% and as segregating when the standard deviation between donors was above 5%. A statistical classification framework was developed to diagnose cytomegalovirus status using the catalog of TCR beta chain sequences. A later analysis assigned V and J genes by comparing TCR nucleotide sequences with IMGT/GENE-DB human TR gene sequences. In a later analysis, CDR3 sequences and most-parsimonious VDJ recombination scenarios were assigned using the TCRdist pipeline. In a later analysis, every TCR beta chain was defined by the combination of its CDR3 amino acid sequence and its V-gene family, and reads without a unique V-gene family were dropped. To address suspected cross-contamination and a sequencing artifact, a later analysis removed 550 to 750 highly shared, low-generation-probability nucleotide sequences. A later analysis calculated a clonal expansion index for each public chain from normalized within-repertoire ranks of inferred template counts. A later analysis computed generation probabilities with a VDJ recombination model fitted to out-of-frame rearrangements, and checked the results against IGoR. A later analysis scored TCR-TCR, TCR-HLA and TCR-CMV co-occurrence with hypergeometric tests, applying a repertoire-size bias correction to TCR pairs. False discovery rates were estimated in a later analysis by permuting HLA or CMV assignments 20 times. A later analysis grouped co-occurring TCRs with DBSCAN, adding TCRdist sequence similarity when clustering within HLA-allele-positive subsets. Repertoires with fewer than 30,000 or more than 120,000 public chains were left out of co-occurrence clustering, as were about 5 repertoires with anomalous nucleotide sharing. The source is immuneACCESS, and TCRdb retained only in-frame sequences with V and J called. Part of the clones is not carried over; for the studies checked, unresolved V genes explain less than half of this, and the remainder is unexplained. V and J calls and clone size come straight from that table; D and trimming were deduced from the DNA. This sample gives some 160,000 clones in total; over 60% of them show up just once. Of the sample, approximately 3% is held by the ten largest clones.

Sample: PBMCs. The rearranged segments are TRBV6-1 and TRBJ1-1; 10 central bases correspond to TRBD1. The receptor comes from a woman between 40 and 55 years old in good health and CMV-seronegative. The DNA reads as follows: TGTGCCAGCAGGTCAGGGACAGGGGCCAATGAAGCTTTCTTT. Translated, this gives CASRSGTGANEAFF.